The clone carrying this T cell receptor beta chain was counted ten times or more. The record originates from a study of CD8+CD57+ T cells in acquired aplastic anemia. Selection for sequencing was limited to patients who had shown CD8+CD57+ cell expansion by flow cytometry. CDR3 and TCR beta VDJ profiling relied on a genomic DNA template. MiXCR, run by TCRdb on the reads, gives a single entry per CDR3 protein. The data hold around 190,000 distinct CDR3 sequences, with nearly 50% observed a single time. V was clipped by 4 bases and J by 4 bases, with 4 bases between them. The CDR3 covers 11 residues. Germline V lookup: CDR1 SEHNR, CDR2 FQNEAQ (reference sequence).

This sequence was found in a human donor with aplastic anemia. The chain links TRBV7-9 to TRBJ2-5; unclear D gene. Specimen: sorted CD4+, CD8+, or CD8+CD57+ T cells (not recorded which) from PBMCs. CDR3 bases: TGTGCCAGCAGCTGGCTAGAGACCCAGTACTTC. Its protein is CASSWLETQYF.